These 24 T cell receptor beta chains came from one sample sequenced in a study of cytomegalovirus exposure and HLA in healthy donors (dated by TCRdb to about 2017). The protocol used for the library was the immunoSEQ multiplex PCR assay. The multiplex PCR relied on a mix of 60 forward primers for TCR Vbeta segments and 13 reverse primers for TCR Jbeta segments. Sourced from immuneACCESS, this table was stored by TCRdb with only in-frame sequences that have V and J called. A share of the clones is absent; for the studies checked, an unresolved V gene accounts for under half, and the remainder has no known explanation. The sample table contains approximately 170,000 clones; only one count was recorded for over 80% of them. About 2.3% of the sample goes to the ten largest clones. Sequencing was performed on PBMCs. Receptors were obtained from a male donor in good health and CMV-seronegative.

This clone was recorded only once. The chain has TRBV27 and TRBJ1-5, with D unclear. This CDR3 has 15 residues. The germline V and J ends were trimmed by 4 bases and 0 bases, with 10 bases remaining between them. Germline V lookup: CDR1 MNHEY, CDR2 SMNVEV (reference sequence). The CDR3 DNA follows: TGTGCCAGCAGTTATTCAGGTTATAGCAATCAGCCCCAGCATTTT. Translation: CASSYSGYSNQPQHF.

J is TRBJ1-5 and V is TRBV7-9, with 10 nucleotides matching TRBD1. Germline loops: CDR1 SEHNR, CDR2 FQNEAQ (reference sequence). The CDR3 runs 16 residues. J was trimmed by 6 bases and V by 1 base; bases with no gene match: 6. The CDR3 reads CASSLVETGGLQPQHF. CDR3 bases: TGTGCCAGCAGCTTAGTAGAGACAGGGGGCCTTCAGCCCCAGCATTTT.

V and J are TRBV6-4 and TRBJ1-1, with TRBD1 as a possible D gene (6 bases). The V and J ends lost 6 bases and 3 bases respectively, with 14 bases between them. The germline CDR1 and CDR2 sequences are MRHNA and SNTAGT. The CDR3 is 14 amino acids. The DNA of the CDR3 is TGTGCCAGCAGCCCCAGGGAGGGGGACACTGAAGCTTTCTTT. It yields the protein CASSPREGDTEAFF.

In this sample, this clone turned up once. The rearrangement links TRBV11-3 to TRBJ2-2, with 7 positions matching TRBD2. The V gene's germline CDR1 is SGHNT and CDR2 YENEEA. The CDR3 runs 16 residues. The V and J ends lost 5 bases and 6 bases, in that order; junction bases with no gene match: 12. Here the CDR3 DNA reads TGTGCCAGCAGCCGAAGCGGGGTATTTTTCGCCGGGGAGCTGTTTTTT. It specifies CASSRSGVFFAGELFF.

This clone was counted between two and nine times. The rearrangement links TRBV11-2 to TRBJ2-5; D is perhaps TRBD1 (5 bases). The V gene lost 8 bases and the J gene lost 2 bases, with 18 bases spanning the gap. The CDR3 loop spans 15 amino acids. Germline V lookup: CDR1 SGHAT, CDR2 FQNNGV. The CDR3 sequence is CASAGMGHLQETQYF. CDR3 sequence (DNA): TGTGCCAGCGCTGGCATGGGGCACCTTCAAGAGACCCAGTACTTC.

This sequence joins TRBV4-3 and TRBJ1-3; 11 nucleotides agree with TRBD1. The germline gives CDR1 LGHNA, CDR2 YSLEER. V was clipped by 0 bases and J by 2 bases; unmatched bases: 6. CDR3 size: 18 residues. The CDR3: CASSQDLTGQGAGNTIYF. The CDR3 DNA sequence: TGCGCCAGCAGCCAAGATTTAACGGGACAGGGGGCTGGAAACACCATATATTTT.

The chain combines TRBV29-1 with TRBJ1-3, with 7 bases fitting TRBD1. Germline loops: CDR1 SQVTM, CDR2 ANQGSEA. The CDR3 contains 14 residues. The J segment lost 0 bases and the V segment lost 6 bases, leaving 5 bases of the junction unmatched. CDR3 sequence: CSVGDSSSGNTIYF. CDR3 nucleotides: TGCAGCGTGGGGGACAGTAGCTCTGGAAACACCATATATTTT. Full variable domain (remainder filled in from reference TRBV29-1 and TRBJ1-3): SAVISQKPSRDICQRGTSLTIQCQVDSQVTMMFWYRQQPGQSLTLIATANQGSEATYESGFVIDKFPISRPNLTFSTLTVSNMSPEDSSIYLCSVGDSSSGNTIYFGEGSWLTVV.

This chain joins TRBV6-5 and TRBJ1-5; 7 bases map to TRBD1. V was clipped by 5 bases and J by 4 bases; unmatched bases: 5. This CDR3 is built from 14 residues. Per germline, CDR1 MNHEY and CDR2 SVGAGI. The CDR3 DNA sequence: TGTGCCAGCAGTAACACAGGGGTAAATCAGCCCCAGCATTTT. Translating it yields CASSNTGVNQPQHF.

For the CDR3, the DNA is TGCGCCAGCAGGTACTCCCCGACAGGGGATATCACCGGGGAGCTGTTTTTT. This gives the protein CASRYSPTGDITGELFF. The rearrangement joins TRBV4-1 to TRBJ2-2; 8 bases map to TRBD1. Germline V gene sequence: CDR1 MGHRA, CDR2 YSYEKL. The CDR3 extends over 17 amino acids. Trimming at V came to 6 bases and at J to 4 bases, leaving 13 bases not matched to a gene.

The chain recombines TRBV9 with TRBJ1-4; D possibly corresponds to TRBD1 (5 bases). This CDR3 comprises 15 residues. CDR1 is SGDLS and CDR2 is YYNGEE in the germline V gene. The V end lost 3 bases, the J end lost 4 bases, and 13 bases lay between the germline ends. The CDR3, as DNA: TGTGCCAGCAGCGGGGGGGAACGGAATAATGAAAAACTGTTTTTT. Its translation: CASSGGERNNEKLFF. The full variable domain, in which reference TRBV9 and TRBJ1-4 provide the parts outside the CDR3, is DSGVTQTPKHLITATGQRVTLRCSPRSGDLSVYWYQQSLDQGLQFLIQYYNGEERAKGNILERFSAQQFPDLHSELNLSSLELGDSALYFCASSGGERNNEKLFFGSGTQLSVL.

The CDR3 DNA sequence: TGTGCCAGTAGGGTCGGGAACAGATTGAACACTGAAGCTTTCTTT. This gives the protein CASRVGNRLNTEAFF. The chain joins TRBV19 to TRBJ1-1; no clear D. The ends were cut back, 6 bases at V and 0 bases at J, with 14 bases in the middle. There are 15 residues in the CDR3. Germline CDR1 and CDR2: LNHDA and SQIVND (reference sequence).

The V call is TRBV2, the J call TRBJ1-4; 7 nucleotides agree with TRBD1. Looked up from germline, CDR1 is SNHLY and CDR2 is FYNNEI. This CDR3 has 14 amino acids. The junction had 4 bases not matched to a gene; V was cut back by 2 bases and J by 7 bases. This CDR3 is CASSESQGVEKLFF. The CDR3 nucleotides are TGTGCCAGCAGTGAATCCCAGGGGGTTGAAAAACTGTTTTTT.

The CDR3 region is CASSLSGRGPDTQYF. CDR3 in DNA: TGTGCCAGCAGCTTAAGTGGGCGGGGACCAGATACGCAGTATTTT. V is TRBV7-2 and J is TRBJ2-3; possibly TRBD2 for D (6 bases). This CDR3 region has 15 residues. Germline V gives CDR1 SGHTA, CDR2 FQGNSA. V was trimmed by 2 bases and J by 4 bases, leaving 13 bases between them. Variable domain in full (rest from reference TRBV7-2 and TRBJ2-3): GAGVSQSPSNKVTEKGKDVELRCDPISGHTALYWYRQSLGQGLEFLIYFQGNSAPDKSGLPSDRFSAERTGGSVSTLTIQRTQQEDSAVYLCASSLSGRGPDTQYFGPGTRLTVL.

V usage is TRBV10-2 and J usage is TRBJ1-5, with D unresolved. The CDR3 length is 19 residues. Germline V CDR1 and CDR2: WSHSY, SAAADI. Trimming removed 6 bases at V and 0 bases at J, with 24 bases between. Written as DNA, the CDR3 is TGCGCCAGCAGGCACCCTGGATTCGTGGAGCTAAATAGCAATCAGCCCCAGCATTTT. Its protein is CASRHPGFVELNSNQPQHF.

The chain links TRBV19 to TRBJ2-1; possibly TRBD1 for D (5 bases). V was clipped by 2 bases and J by 6 bases, with 8 bases between them. The CDR3 runs to 13 residues. The germline CDR1 and CDR2 sequences are LNHDA and SQIVND (reference sequence). The CDR3 DNA reads TGTGCCAGTAGTATAAGGGGTCCCAATGAGCAGTTCTTC. Protein sequence: CASSIRGPNEQFF.

About this clone: Additional DNA sequences in this sample encode the identical CDR3. The gene calls are TRBV30 and TRBJ1-3; 7 bases line up with TRBD1. V lost 3 bases to trimming and J lost 1 base; unmatched junction nucleotides: 0. This CDR3 is built from 13 residues. Germline values: CDR1 GTSNPN, CDR2 SVGIG (reference sequence). The CDR3 coding sequence is TGTGCCTGGAGCAGGGGGTCTGGAAACACCATATATTTT. It is translated as CAWSRGSGNTIYF.

J is TRBJ2-3 and V is TRBV7-9; 7 nucleotides agree with TRBD2. The CDR3 is made up of 16 amino acids. V was pared by 5 bases and J by 2 bases, with 10 bases of the junction left unmatched. From germline, CDR1 is SEHNR and CDR2 FQNEAQ (reference sequence). For the CDR3, the DNA is TGTGCCAGCAGCCCGCGCGGACTAGGGTCCACAGATACGCAGTATTTT. Its protein product is CASSPRGLGSTDTQYF.

The chain couples TRBV9 to TRBJ1-6; the match to TRBD1 covers 7 bases. The CDR3 spans 16 residues. CDR1 and CDR2 from the germline V gene are SGDLS and YYNGEE. V was clipped by 4 bases and J by 10 bases; unmatched bases: 14. The CDR3 region is CASSPRAEGATSPLHF. CDR3 coding DNA: TGTGCCAGCAGCCCGAGGGCCGAGGGGGCTACATCACCCCTCCACTTT.

The rearrangement uses TRBV18 and TRBJ1-5, with D unresolved. The CDR3 covers 14 residues. Deletions cut 3 bases from V and 4 bases from J, with 10 bases between. CDR1 KGHSH and CDR2 LQKENI come from the germline V gene. The CDR3 DNA reads as TGTGCCAGCTCACCCCCGACAATGAATCAGCCCCAGCATTTT. Amino acid sequence: CASSPPTMNQPQHF.

The chain combines TRBV11-2 with TRBJ1-4; D unresolved. Germline V gene lookup returns CDR1 SGHAT and CDR2 FQNNGV. Trimming took off 1 base at V and 4 bases at J, with 13 bases between the two ends. The CDR3 sequence is 16 residues long. CDR3 amino acids: CASSLARLAGNEKLFF. CDR3 bases: TGTGCCAGCAGCTTAGCACGTCTAGCGGGTAATGAAAAACTGTTTTTT. Combining the CDR3 with reference TRBV11-2 and TRBJ1-4 gives the whole variable domain EAGVAQSPRYKIIEKRQSVAFWCNPISGHATLYWYQQILGQGPKLLIQFQNNGVVDDSQLPKDRFSAERLKGVDSTLKIQPAKLEDSAVYLCASSLARLAGNEKLFFGSGTQLSVL.

The genes are TRBV18 and TRBJ2-7; possible D gene TRBD2, 6 bases. CDR3 length equals 13 residues. The V gene lost 3 bases and the J gene lost 2 bases, with 8 bases spanning the gap. Germline loops: CDR1 KGHSH, CDR2 LQKENI. The CDR3 DNA reads TGTGCCAGCTCACCGGGACTTACCTACGAGCAGTACTTC. Protein product: CASSPGLTYEQYF.

This chain's CDR3 is CASSFDRNTEAFF. DNA for the CDR3: TGTGCCAGCAGTTTTGACAGGAACACTGAAGCTTTCTTT. The chain combines TRBV27 with TRBJ1-1, with D maybe TRBD1 (5 bases). Trimming left V 3 bases short and J 1 base short, with 6 bases between. This CDR3 comprises 13 residues. Germline loops: CDR1 MNHEY, CDR2 SMNVEV (reference sequence).

The chain employs TRBV6-5 and TRBJ2-2; D call uncertain. V shed 0 bases and J shed 4 bases, with 6 bases lying between them. CDR3 length equals 14 residues. CDR1 is MNHEY, CDR2 SVGAGI, per germline. CDR3 sequence reads: CASSYSLLTGELFF. As DNA, the CDR3 is TGTGCCAGCAGTTACTCCCTACTCACCGGGGAGCTGTTTTTT.

The gene calls are TRBV5-4 and TRBJ2-2; D perhaps matches TRBD2 (7 bases). Germline assignment: CDR1 SGHNT and CDR2 YYREEE (reference sequence). CDR3 size: 15 residues. The V gene lost 4 bases and the J gene lost 0 bases, with 10 bases spanning the gap. CDR3 loop: CASSPGGPNTGELFF. The CDR3 DNA sequence: TGTGCCAGCAGCCCGGGGGGCCCGAACACCGGGGAGCTGTTTTTT.